Shown below are 32 T cell receptor beta chains from a single sample sequenced in a study of cytotoxic CD8 clonotypes in ibrutinib-treated CLL. Measured with immunoSEQ multiplex PCR; TCRdb has only the in-frame clones, and not every one. This repertoire shows over 200,000 clones, around 70% found once; its top ten account for roughly 5.8%. The sequencing used PBMCs, collected after 12 months of ibrutinib treatment. These receptors were collected from a human donor with chronic lymphocytic leukemia.

The chain employs TRBV27 and TRBJ2-7; possible D gene TRBD1, 6 bases. CDR3 length equals 12 residues. Trimming shortened V by 8 bases and J by 3 bases, and 11 bases separated the two germline ends. The germline V gene encodes CDR1 MNHEY and CDR2 SMNVEV (reference sequence). This CDR3 is CASLGRGYEQYF. The CDR3 nucleotides read TGTGCCAGCTTAGGCAGGGGCTACGAGCAGTACTTC.

This chain links TRBV19 with TRBJ1-5; D is unresolved. The CDR3 is 15 amino acids. CDR1 and CDR2 from the germline V gene are LNHDA and SQIVND (reference sequence). Trimming pared 6 bases from V and 3 bases from J, leaving 15 bases between. The CDR3 DNA sequence: TGTGCCAGTAGATTTTCCCCGGGTCTCAATCAGCCCCAGCATTTT. This translates into CASRFSPGLNQPQHF.

About this clone itself: The sample carries other DNA sequences with the same CDR3. The chain recombines TRBV30 with TRBJ1-5, with a tentative D call TRBD1 (5 bases). Between the trimmed V and J ends, which lost 1 base and 3 bases, there was a span of 7 bases. The CDR3 covers 13 residues. Germline V CDR1 and CDR2: GTSNPN, SVGIG (reference sequence). The CDR3 DNA reads TGTGCCTGGAGTGGACAGCCCAATCAGCCCCAGCATTTT. This encodes CAWSGQPNQPQHF.

Written as DNA, the CDR3 is TGTGCCAGCAGCCTTATACAGGGGGCGATGGGGGATACGCAGTATTTT. The encoded protein is CASSLIQGAMGDTQYF. The genes are TRBV14 and TRBJ2-3; 9 nucleotides line up with TRBD1. Germline CDR1 is SGHDN and CDR2 is FVKESK. With V trimmed by 4 bases and J by 6 bases, 11 bases remained unmatched. The CDR3 has 16 amino acids.

The V call is TRBV5-1, the J call TRBJ2-7; D is uncertain. Trimming took off 3 bases at V and 3 bases at J, with 10 bases between the two ends. Germline-derived CDR1 and CDR2 are SGHRS and YFSETQ. This CDR3 is built from 13 residues. The CDR3 region is CASSSDGYYEQYF. DNA of the CDR3: TGCGCCAGCAGCTCGGACGGCTACTACGAGCAGTACTTC.

This clone has a single count. The V and J genes are TRBV9 and TRBJ2-7; 8 bases are a match to TRBD1. The germline V gene encodes CDR1 SGDLS and CDR2 YYNGEE. This CDR3 region has 14 residues. The trim removed 4 bases at V and 5 bases at J, leaving 8 bases unmatched. CDR3 sequence (DNA): TGTGCCAGCAGCTCTGGACAGGGTTTCCACGAGCAGTACTTC. Protein sequence: CASSSGQGFHEQYF.

V and J are TRBV28 and TRBJ2-1, with D possibly being TRBD1 or TRBD2 (6 bases each). This CDR3 has 17 residues. V gave up 5 bases and J gave up 7 bases, with 24 bases separating them. Per germline, CDR1 MDHEN and CDR2 SYDVKM. The CDR3 reads CASSPIPGLETGNEQFF. The CDR3 DNA reads TGTGCCAGCAGTCCTATCCCGGGACTGGAAACAGGGAATGAGCAGTTCTTC.

V gene TRBV5-1 combines with J gene TRBJ1-2; tentative D call: TRBD1 (5 bases). Germline V gives CDR1 SGHRS, CDR2 YFSETQ. The CDR3 is made up of 12 amino acids. The V and J ends lost 7 bases and 4 bases respectively, with 11 bases between them. The CDR3 coding sequence is TGCGCCAGCGGGGGGGGACCCTATGGCTACACCTTC. Translated, it gives CASGGGPYGYTF.

The genes are TRBV5-6 and TRBJ2-3; either TRBD1 or TRBD2 may fit D (6 bases each). The length of the CDR3 is 15 residues. The germline V gene has CDR1 SGHDT and CDR2 YYEEEE. Trimming took off 1 base at V and 0 bases at J, with 9 bases between the two ends. In DNA, the CDR3 is TGTGCCAGCAGCTTGACAGGGACTAGCACAGATACGCAGTATTTT. This gives the protein CASSLTGTSTDTQYF.

The chain couples TRBV28 to TRBJ2-7; perhaps TRBD2 as D (6 bases). In germline, CDR1 is MDHEN, CDR2 SYDVKM. The CDR3 contains 11 residues. V was shortened by 8 bases and J by 2 bases, with 7 bases between the two germline ends. CDR3 in amino acids: CASGRPYEQYF. Written as DNA, the CDR3 is TGTGCCAGCGGGAGGCCCTACGAGCAGTACTTC.

The rearrangement links TRBV19 to TRBJ2-2; 11 bases agree with TRBD2. V was pared by 8 bases and J by 6 bases, with 14 bases of the junction left unmatched. CDR3 length: 17 amino acids. Germline CDR1 is LNHDA and CDR2 is SQIVND (reference sequence). The CDR3 loop reads CASGKGYSGGASGELFF. Written as DNA, the CDR3 is TGTGCCAGTGGAAAGGGATATAGCGGGGGGGCATCCGGGGAGCTGTTTTTT.

CDR3 bases: TGTGCCAGCAGCATCCTCGGACTAGCGGGAGGGAACGGTTTCGACGAGCAGTACTTC. It encodes CASSILGLAGGNGFDEQYF. This sequence joins TRBV5-4 and TRBJ2-7; 15 bases are a match to TRBD2. V shed 4 bases, J shed 5 bases, and the junction held 16 bases outside the gene matches. Germline values: CDR1 SGHNT, CDR2 YYREEE (reference sequence). This CDR3 has 19 residues.

V usage is TRBV6-5 and J usage is TRBJ1-3, with 9 bases matching TRBD1. Germline V gene sequence: CDR1 MNHEY, CDR2 SVGAGI. This CDR3 is built from 14 residues. The ends lost 5 bases at V and 6 bases at J; junction bases unmatched: 5. This chain's CDR3 is CASSPRQGVNTIYF. DNA for the CDR3: TGTGCCAGCAGTCCGAGACAGGGGGTAAACACCATATATTTT.

The genes are TRBV27 and TRBJ2-1; unclear D gene. The CDR3 has 11 amino acids. V was shortened by 5 bases and J by 4 bases, with 3 bases between the two germline ends. Germline V CDR1 and CDR2: MNHEY, SMNVEV (reference sequence). Here the CDR3 reads CASSLYNEQFF. The DNA for the CDR3 is TGTGCCAGCAGTCTTTACAATGAGCAGTTCTTC.

This chain connects TRBV5-4 to TRBJ2-3; unclear D gene. V shed 0 bases and J shed 0 bases, with 8 bases lying between them. The CDR3 sequence is 15 residues long. Germline CDR1 is SGHNT and CDR2 is YYREEE (reference sequence). The CDR3 loop reads CASSLGSTSTDTQYF. In DNA form, the CDR3 reads TGTGCCAGCAGCTTGGGCAGCACTAGCACAGATACGCAGTATTTT.

The gene calls are TRBV4-3 and TRBJ2-7, with D tentatively TRBD2 (5 bases). V was pared by 1 base and J by 7 bases, with 8 bases between. Looked up from germline, CDR1 is LGHNA and CDR2 is YSLEER. The CDR3 contains 12 residues. CDR3 DNA: TGCGCCAGCAGCCAAGCGGGCGGGGAGCAGTACTTC. This encodes CASSQAGGEQYF.

The chain has TRBV7-9 and TRBJ2-7; the match to TRBD1 covers 10 bases. CDR1 and CDR2 (germline): SEHNR, FQNEAQ (reference sequence). V was pared by 5 bases and J by 5 bases, with 6 bases of the junction left unmatched. The CDR3 contains 14 residues. The CDR3 spells CASSPRDRGNEQYF. In DNA form, the CDR3 reads TGTGCCAGCAGCCCCCGGGACAGGGGCAACGAGCAGTACTTC.

This clone has just a few counts. The V gene is TRBV4-2, the J gene TRBJ2-7, with TRBD1 identical over 11 bases. The CDR3 spans 13 residues. V lost 5 bases, J lost 12 bases, and 9 bases stayed unmatched. Germline CDR1 and CDR2: LGHNA and YNFKEQ. The CDR3 DNA follows: TGTGCCAGCAGCGAAGCGGACAGGGGGCATCCGTACTTC. Its translation: CASSEADRGHPYF.

The rearrangement joins TRBV15 to TRBJ1-5; D call uncertain. Germline loops: CDR1 LNHNV, CDR2 YYDKDF (reference sequence). With 4 bases removed from V and 0 bases from J, the gap between germline ends came to 10 bases. There are 15 residues in the CDR3. The CDR3 coding sequence is TGTGCCACCAGCATCTGGGGAATTAGCAATCAGCCCCAGCATTTT. Translated, it gives CATSIWGISNQPQHF.

The V and J genes are TRBV7-2 and TRBJ1-5, with 7 bases that match TRBD1. V dropped 4 bases and J dropped 5; count of bases not matched to a gene: 5. CDR3 length: 14 amino acids. Germline V gene sequence: CDR1 SGHTA, CDR2 FQGNSA. The CDR3 DNA reads TGTGCCAGCAGCTGGATAGGGGGCTATCAGCCCCAGCATTTT. This encodes CASSWIGGYQPQHF.

This clone was counted between two and nine times. This chain joins TRBV2 and TRBJ1-5; 9 bases agree with TRBD1. The CDR3 is 15 amino acids. Losses at the gene ends were 7 bases for V and 6 bases for J; bases not matched to a gene: 10. CDR1 is SNHLY, CDR2 FYNNEI, per germline. This CDR3 reads CASKQGALGFQPQHF. CDR3 nucleotides: TGTGCCAGCAAACAGGGGGCGCTGGGGTTTCAGCCCCAGCATTTT. Full variable domain (rest looked up from reference TRBV2 and TRBJ1-5): EPEVTQTPSHQVTQMGQEVILRCVPISNHLYFYWYRQILGQKVEFLVSFYNNEISEKSEIFDDQFSVERPDGSNFTLKIRSTKLEDSAMYFCASKQGALGFQPQHFGDGTRLSIL.

This clone was seen a few times. V and J are TRBV14 and TRBJ2-1; D might be TRBD1 or TRBD2, each matching 7 bases. The V end was cut by 4 bases, the J end by 4 bases, with 14 bases between. The CDR3 extends over 15 amino acids. The germline V gene has CDR1 SGHDN and CDR2 FVKESK. The CDR3 spells CASSPAGGGYNEQFF. CDR3 sequence (DNA): TGTGCCAGCAGCCCCGCAGGGGGGGGATACAATGAGCAGTTCTTC. The variable domain in full, completed from reference TRBV14 and TRBJ2-1, reads EAGVTQFPSHSVIEKGQTVTLRCDPISGHDNLYWYRRVMGKEIKFLLHFVKESKQDESGMPNNRFLAERTGGTYSTLKVQPAELEDSGVYFCASSPAGGGYNEQFFGPGTRLTVL.

The rearrangement links TRBV13 to TRBJ2-7; 14 nucleotides agree with TRBD2. This CDR3 spans 19 amino acids. Per germline, CDR1 PRHDT and CDR2 FYEKMQ (reference sequence). Unmatched junction bases numbered 16, after V lost 5 bases and J lost 4 bases. The CDR3 bases are TGTGCCAGCAGCACCCAGATCGGGACTAGCGGGAGATGGGGATACGAGCAGTACTTC. This sequence encodes CASSTQIGTSGRWGYEQYF.

The rearrangement links TRBV27 to TRBJ2-7; 7 bases are a match to TRBD2. V gave up 0 bases and J gave up 0 bases; unmatched junction bases: 11. The CDR3 runs to 18 residues. Looked up from germline, CDR1 is MNHEY and CDR2 is SMNVEV (reference sequence). The chain's CDR3 is CASSLSASWDYHSYEQYF. The CDR3 coding sequence is TGTGCCAGCAGTTTATCTGCCAGCTGGGACTATCACTCCTACGAGCAGTACTTC.

The rearrangement uses TRBV19 and TRBJ1-2; 7 nucleotides agree with TRBD1. Germline assignment: CDR1 LNHDA and CDR2 SQIVND (reference sequence). V was clipped by 3 bases and J by 8 bases; unmatched bases: 9. This CDR3 is built from 14 residues. The CDR3 loop is CASSISLGGGGYTF. As DNA, the CDR3 is TGTGCCAGTAGTATTAGTCTAGGAGGGGGCGGCTACACCTTC. The entire variable domain, with the rest obtained from reference TRBV19 and TRBJ1-2, is as follows: DGGITQSPKYLFRKEGQNVTLSCEQNLNHDAMYWYRQDPGQGLRLIYYSQIVNDFQKGDIAEGYSVSREKKESFPLTVTSAQKNPTAFYLCASSISLGGGGYTFGSGTRLTVV.

This clone was detected once. This chain uses TRBV11-2 with TRBJ1-2, with a tentative D call TRBD1 (6 bases). This CDR3 is built from 14 residues. Germline V gene lookup returns CDR1 SGHAT and CDR2 FQNNGV. V lost 7 bases, J lost 7 bases, and 19 bases lay in between. Written as DNA, the CDR3 is TGTGCCAGCAACGTGGACAGCCTTGCTAGTGGCTACACCTTC. Its protein is CASNVDSLASGYTF.

This sequence joins TRBV30 and TRBJ2-5; possibly TRBD1 or TRBD2 for D (5 bases each). The CDR3 spans 14 residues. V was trimmed by 0 bases and J by 3 bases, leaving 11 bases between them. CDR1 and CDR2 (germline): GTSNPN, SVGIG (reference sequence). The CDR3 DNA is TGTGCCTGGAGTGTACTGAGGGGAAAAGAGACCCAGTACTTC. It specifies CAWSVLRGKETQYF.

The CDR3 loop reads CASTGQGNTGELFF. The CDR3 DNA sequence: TGTGCCAGCACGGGACAGGGAAACACCGGGGAGCTGTTTTTT. This rearrangement joins TRBV28 to TRBJ2-2; 9 nucleotides line up with TRBD1. The CDR3 totals 14 residues. In germline, CDR1 is MDHEN, CDR2 SYDVKM. Germline trimming cut 7 bases from V and 2 bases from J; bases unmatched to any gene: 2.

V and J are TRBV6-5 and TRBJ1-1; 7 nucleotides line up with TRBD1. The CDR3 is made up of 14 amino acids. The V gene's germline CDR1 is MNHEY and CDR2 SVGAGI. V lost 2 bases to trimming and J lost 5 bases; unmatched junction nucleotides: 5. CDR3 bases: TGTGCCAGCAGTTACAGGGACAGTAGGACTGAAGCTTTCTTT. Amino acids: CASSYRDSRTEAFF.

This clone was found a few times. The chain joins TRBV5-1 to TRBJ2-2; D is perhaps TRBD1 (6 bases). The germline V gene encodes CDR1 SGHRS and CDR2 YFSETQ. The CDR3 loop spans 13 amino acids. The ends were cut back, 4 bases at V and 4 bases at J, with 8 bases in the middle. The CDR3 loop reads CASSVGGTGELFF. CDR3 DNA sequence: TGCGCCAGCAGCGTAGGGGGCACCGGGGAGCTGTTTTTT.

This clone was seen more than once but under ten times. The V call is TRBV18, the J call TRBJ1-2; 9 nucleotides line up with TRBD1. This CDR3 contains 14 residues. The trim removed 2 bases at V and 7 bases at J, leaving 5 bases unmatched. CDR1 is KGHSH and CDR2 is LQKENI in the germline V gene. CDR3: CASSPKAQGAGYTF. In DNA, the CDR3 is TGTGCCAGCTCACCAAAGGCACAGGGGGCTGGCTACACCTTC.

The chain employs TRBV6-1 and TRBJ2-4, with TRBD2 matching over 7 bases. This CDR3 region has 16 residues. Unmatched junction bases numbered 3, after V lost 1 base and J lost 0 bases. Germline CDR1 MNHNS, CDR2 SASEGT. CDR3 DNA: TGTGCCAGCAGTGAAGGTGGGAGGGCAGCCAAAAACATTCAGTACTTC. Amino acid sequence: CASSEGGRAAKNIQYF.